The source of this T cell receptor (beta chain) is a study of blood T cell repertoires in COVID-19. As for the study in general: Some COVID-19 samples were acute and others convalescent; all came from the United States, Italy and Spain. Nucleic acid was either cDNA or gDNA, and it came from T cells, B-cell-depleted T cells, or PBMCs.

In the original processing: Reference gene primer amplification gave estimated nucleated cell counts. Data came from immunoSEQ multiplex PCR; TCRdb stores just in-frame clones and leaves some out. V and J calls and clone size are as listed in that table; D and trimming were resolved from the DNA. The data hold around 160,000 clones, with roughly four fifths observed a single time. Sequencing used peripheral blood. The source is a man aged 55 to 70 with active or convalescent COVID-19.

The CDR3 DNA reads TGTGCCAGCAGTTTACCCCCACGGACATCTGAAAAACTGTTTTTT. Translation gives CASSLPPRTSEKLFF. V and J are TRBV28 and TRBJ1-4, with a possible D match to TRBD1 (5 bases). Looked up from germline, CDR1 is MDHEN and CDR2 is SYDVKM. V was shortened by 2 bases and J by 7 bases, with 14 bases between the two germline ends. CDR3 length: 15 residues.